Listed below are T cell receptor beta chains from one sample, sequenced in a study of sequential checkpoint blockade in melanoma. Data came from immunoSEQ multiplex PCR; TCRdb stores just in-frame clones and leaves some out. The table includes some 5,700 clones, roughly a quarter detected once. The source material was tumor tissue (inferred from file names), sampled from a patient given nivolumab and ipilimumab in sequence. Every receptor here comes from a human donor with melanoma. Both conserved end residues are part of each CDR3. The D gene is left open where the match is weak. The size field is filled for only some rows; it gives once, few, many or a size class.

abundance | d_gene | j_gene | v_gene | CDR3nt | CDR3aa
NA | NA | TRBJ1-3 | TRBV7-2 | TGTGCCAGCAGCTTATCCGTGGGAAACACCATATATTTT | CASSLSVGNTIYF
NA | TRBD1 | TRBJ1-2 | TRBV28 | TGTGCCAGCAGTCGGGACAGGGGATGGAGTGGCTACACCTTC | CASSRDRGWSGYTF
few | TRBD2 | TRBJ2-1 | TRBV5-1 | TGCGCCAGCAGCTTGGCGCTAGCGGGGGGGAACAATGAGCAGTTCTTC | CASSLALAGGNNEQFF
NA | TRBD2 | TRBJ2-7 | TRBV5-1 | TGCGCCAGCAGCCCTAGTCTAGCGGGCACCTACGAGCAGTACTTC | CASSPSLAGTYEQYF
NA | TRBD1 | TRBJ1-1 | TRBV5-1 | TGCGCCAGCAGCTTGGTAGGGACAGGCTCTGAAGCTTTCTTT | CASSLVGTGSEAFF
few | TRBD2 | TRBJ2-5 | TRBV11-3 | TGTGCCAGCAGCCAAACCAAGCGGGGGGGACAAGAGACCCAGTACTTC | CASSQTKRGGQETQYF
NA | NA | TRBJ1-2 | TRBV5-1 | TGCGCCAGCAGCTTGGAAATGGGGGTACGAGGCTATGGCTACACCTTC | CASSLEMGVRGYGYTF
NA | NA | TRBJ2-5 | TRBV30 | TGTGCCTGGAGCGTGGAGGGGGCGACGGGGGAGACCCAGTACTTC | CAWSVEGATGETQYF
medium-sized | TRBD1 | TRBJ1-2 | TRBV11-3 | TGTGCCAGCAGCTTTACAGGGGGCTCTAACTATGGCTACACCTTC | CASSFTGGSNYGYTF
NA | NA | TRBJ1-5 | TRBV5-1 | TGCGCCAGCAGCTTAGGGGGTAATAGCAATCAGCCCCAGCATTTT | CASSLGGNSNQPQHF
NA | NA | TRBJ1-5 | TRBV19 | TGTGCCAGTAGTAACCCGACCTGGGGGAATCAGCCCCAGCATTTT | CASSNPTWGNQPQHF
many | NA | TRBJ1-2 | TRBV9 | TGTGCCAGCAGCGCAGCGGGGGGCGGTAACTATGGCTACACCTTC | CASSAAGGGNYGYTF
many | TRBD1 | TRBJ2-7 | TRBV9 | TGTGCCAGCAGCCCCCGGACAGGGGGCCAGACCTACGAGCAGTACTTC | CASSPRTGGQTYEQYF
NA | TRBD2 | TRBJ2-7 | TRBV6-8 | TGTGCCAGCAGACCTGGACTAGCCTACTACGAGCAGTACTTC | CASRPGLAYYEQYF
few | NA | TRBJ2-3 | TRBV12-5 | TGTGCCAGCACCCTAAGGGGGTTAACAGATACGCAGTATTTT | CASTLRGLTDTQYF
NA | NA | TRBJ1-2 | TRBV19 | TGTGCCAGTAGTATGCGGAGCTATGGCTACACCTTC | CASSMRSYGYTF
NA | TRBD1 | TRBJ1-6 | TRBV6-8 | TGTGCCAGCAGTTACAGGGGGCGTTCACCCCTCCACTTT | CASSYRGRSPLHF
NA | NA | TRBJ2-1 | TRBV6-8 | TGTGCCAGCATAAAGTCGACTCTCGAGCAGTTCTTC | CASIKSTLEQFF
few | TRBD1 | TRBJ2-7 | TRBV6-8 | TGTGCCAGCAGAGAACCCGGGACAGGCTCCTACGAGCAGTACTTC | CASREPGTGSYEQYF
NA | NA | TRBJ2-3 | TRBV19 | TGTGCCAGTAGTCCGACTAGCACAGATACGCAGTATTTT | CASSPTSTDTQYF
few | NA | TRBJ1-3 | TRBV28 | TGTGCCAGCAGTTTATCAACAGGCTGGGGAAACACCATATATTTT | CASSLSTGWGNTIYF
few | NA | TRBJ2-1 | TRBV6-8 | TGTGCCAGCAGTGACTCGGGGGGCAGTAACAATGAGCAGTTCTTC | CASSDSGGSNNEQFF
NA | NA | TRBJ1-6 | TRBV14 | TGTGCCAGCAGCCAAGACTATCATAATTCACCCCTCCACTTT | CASSQDYHNSPLHF
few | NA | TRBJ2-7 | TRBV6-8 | TGTGCCAGCAGTAAAGGACCACTATCGGGACTCGAGCAGTACTTC | CASSKGPLSGLEQYF
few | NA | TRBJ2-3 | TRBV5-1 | TGCGCCAGCAGCGCCCCCGTAGCCGGACCCTTTAGCACAGATACGCAGTATTTT | CASSAPVAGPFSTDTQYF
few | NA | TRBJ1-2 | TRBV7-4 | TGTGCCAGCAGCTTAGCTGGCGGCTATGGCTACACCTTC | CASSLAGGYGYTF
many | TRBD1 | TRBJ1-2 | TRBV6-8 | TGTGCCATCAGCGACCGGGACAGGTCCTATGGCTACACCTTC | CAISDRDRSYGYTF
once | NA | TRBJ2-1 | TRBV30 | TGTGCCTGGAGTGTAGCCTTATCGGGCAATGAGCAGTTCTTC | CAWSVALSGNEQFF
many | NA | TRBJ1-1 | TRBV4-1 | TGCGCCAGCAGCTTGGGGGGGGCTGAAGCTTTCTTT | CASSLGGAEAFF
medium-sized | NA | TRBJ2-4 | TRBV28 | TGTGCCAGCAACACATTAGCCAAAAACATTCAGTACTTC | CASNTLAKNIQYF
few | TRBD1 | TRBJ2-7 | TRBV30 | TGTGCCTGGAGTCAAACGACAGGGGGATACGAGCAGTACTTC | CAWSQTTGGYEQYF
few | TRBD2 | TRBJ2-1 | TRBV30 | TGTGCCTGGAGTGTAGCAATCCTAGCGGGCGTTGAGCAGTTCTTC | CAWSVAILAGVEQFF
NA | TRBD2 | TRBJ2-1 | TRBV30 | TGTGCCTGGAGTGGACTAGCGGGTAGGGATGAGCAGTTCTTC | CAWSGLAGRDEQFF
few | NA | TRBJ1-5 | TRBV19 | TGTGCCAGTAGTATTTACGGTCTGAGCAATCAGCCCCAGCATTTT | CASSIYGLSNQPQHF
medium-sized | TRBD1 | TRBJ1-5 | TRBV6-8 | TGTGCCAGCAGTGGCACCGGGACAGGGGTTTCCAATCAGCCCCAGCATTTT | CASSGTGTGVSNQPQHF
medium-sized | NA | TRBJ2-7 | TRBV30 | TGTGCCTGGAGTGTACGAGGTATACCCTACGAGCAGTACTTC | CAWSVRGIPYEQYF
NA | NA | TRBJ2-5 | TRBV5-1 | TGCGCCAGCAGCCGAAGGGAGGCTAGCGCCTTCCAAGAGACCCAGTACTTC | CASSRREASAFQETQYF
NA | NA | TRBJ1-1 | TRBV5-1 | TGCGCCAGCAGCTTTGGGCATGGCTCGAACACTGAAGCTTTCTTT | CASSFGHGSNTEAFF
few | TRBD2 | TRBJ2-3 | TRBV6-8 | TGTGCCAGCAGAGGGACTAGCGGGAGGGCAGATACGCAGTATTTT | CASRGTSGRADTQYF
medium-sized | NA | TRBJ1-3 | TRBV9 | TGTGCCAGCAGCGTGCATACAGGGTTAATTGGAAACACCATATATTTT | CASSVHTGLIGNTIYF
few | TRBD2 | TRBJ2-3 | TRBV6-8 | TGTGCCAGCAGTTACCAGCGGGGGGGGACAGATACGCAGTATTTT | CASSYQRGGTDTQYF
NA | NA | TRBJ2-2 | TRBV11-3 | TGTGCCAGCAGCCCTAAGGGGGGGCAGGTAAGGACCGGGGAGCTGTTTTTT | CASSPKGGQVRTGELFF
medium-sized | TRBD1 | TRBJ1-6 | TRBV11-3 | TGTGCCAGCAGCTTTCATGGGACAGGGGTAAAACAAAATAATTCACCCCTCCACTTT | CASSFHGTGVKQNNSPLHF
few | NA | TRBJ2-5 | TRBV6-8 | TGTGCCAGCAGTAGACTAGGACGGGGAACGGAGACCCAGTACTTC | CASSRLGRGTETQYF
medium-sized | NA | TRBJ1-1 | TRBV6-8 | TGTGCCAGCAGAAACAGGGTCCGCAACACTGAAGCTTTCTTT | CASRNRVRNTEAFF
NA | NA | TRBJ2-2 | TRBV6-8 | TGTGCCAGCATTACGGACAGCGACACCGGGGAGCTGTTTTTT | CASITDSDTGELFF
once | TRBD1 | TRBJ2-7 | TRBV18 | TGTGCCAGCTCACCCCCCGGGACAGGGGTCTTATACGAGCAGTACTTC | CASSPPGTGVLYEQYF
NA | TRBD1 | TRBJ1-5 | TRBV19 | TGTGCCAGTACCTCAGGGGGTCGGAATCAGCCCCAGCATTTT | CASTSGGRNQPQHF
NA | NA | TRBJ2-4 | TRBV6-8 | TGTGCCAGCAGTTCCCCGACAGCTTTAGCCAAAAACATTCAGTACTTC | CASSSPTALAKNIQYF
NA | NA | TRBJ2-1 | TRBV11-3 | TGTGCCAGCAGCTTAGGGCGGAGAACCTACAATGAGCAGTTCTTC | CASSLGRRTYNEQFF
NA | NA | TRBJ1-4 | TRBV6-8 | TGTGCCAGCAGGTTGGGGGGGGCGAGTAATGAAAAACTGTTTTTT | CASRLGGASNEKLFF
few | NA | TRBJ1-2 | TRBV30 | TGTGCCTGGAGTCGCCAAATAGACTATGGCTACACCTTC | CAWSRQIDYGYTF
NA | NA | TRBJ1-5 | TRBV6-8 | TGTGCCAGTAACAGCTATAGCAATCAGCCCCAGCATTTT | CASNSYSNQPQHF
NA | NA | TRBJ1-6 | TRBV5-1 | TGCGCCAGCAGCTTGGGAGGGGGGCCGGTTTTCTCACCCCTCCACTTT | CASSLGGGPVFSPLHF
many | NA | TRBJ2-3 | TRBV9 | TGTGCCAGCAGCGCCGACAGGGATACGCAGTATTTT | CASSADRDTQYF
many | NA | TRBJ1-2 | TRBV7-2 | TGTGCCAGCAGCTTAGCGGATAACTATGGCTACACCTTC | CASSLADNYGYTF
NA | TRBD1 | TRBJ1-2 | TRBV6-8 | TGTGCCAGCAGGGGGGGACAGACCTACTATGGCTACACCTTC | CASRGGQTYYGYTF
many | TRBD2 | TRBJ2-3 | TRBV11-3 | TGTGCCAGCAGCAGCGGGACTAGCGGGCCCTATACGCAGTATTTT | CASSSGTSGPYTQYF
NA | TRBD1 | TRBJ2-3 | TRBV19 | TGTGCCAGCAGTCCCGGGACAGGGTTTGTACTAGGCCCCAAATTT | CASSPGTGFVLGPKF